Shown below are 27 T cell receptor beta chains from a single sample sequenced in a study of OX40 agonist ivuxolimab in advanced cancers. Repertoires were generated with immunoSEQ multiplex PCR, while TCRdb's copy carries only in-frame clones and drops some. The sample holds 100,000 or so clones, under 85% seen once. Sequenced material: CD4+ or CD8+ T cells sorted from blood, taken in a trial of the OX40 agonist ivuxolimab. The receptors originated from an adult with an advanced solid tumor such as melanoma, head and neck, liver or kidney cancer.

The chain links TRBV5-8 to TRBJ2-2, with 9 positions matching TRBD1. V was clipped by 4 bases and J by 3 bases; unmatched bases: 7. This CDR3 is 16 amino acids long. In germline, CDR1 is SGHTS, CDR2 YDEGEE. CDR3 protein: CASSPGDRVDTGELFF. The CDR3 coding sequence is TGTGCCAGCAGCCCGGGGGACAGGGTCGACACCGGGGAGCTGTTTTTT.

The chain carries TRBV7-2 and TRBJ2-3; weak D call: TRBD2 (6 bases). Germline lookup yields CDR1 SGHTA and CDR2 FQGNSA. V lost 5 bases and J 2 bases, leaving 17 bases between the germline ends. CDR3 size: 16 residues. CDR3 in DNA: TGTGCCAGCAGCCTTGTGCGGGGTGCGAACACAGATACGCAGTATTTT. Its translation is CASSLVRGANTDTQYF.

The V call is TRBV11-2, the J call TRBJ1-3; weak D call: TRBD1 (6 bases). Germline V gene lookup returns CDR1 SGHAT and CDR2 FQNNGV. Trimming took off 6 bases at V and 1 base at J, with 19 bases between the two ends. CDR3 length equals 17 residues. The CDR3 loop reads CASSMGGSPMSGNTIYF. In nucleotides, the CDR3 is TGTGCCAGCAGTATGGGGGGCAGCCCCATGTCTGGAAACACCATATATTTT.

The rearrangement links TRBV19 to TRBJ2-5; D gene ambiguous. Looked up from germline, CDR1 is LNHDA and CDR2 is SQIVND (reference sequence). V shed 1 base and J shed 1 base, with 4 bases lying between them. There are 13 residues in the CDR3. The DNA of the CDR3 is TGTGCCAGTAGTATAGGTCCCCAAGAGACCCAGTACTTC. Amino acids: CASSIGPQETQYF. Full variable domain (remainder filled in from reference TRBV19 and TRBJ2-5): DGGITQSPKYLFRKEGQNVTLSCEQNLNHDAMYWYRQDPGQGLRLIYYSQIVNDFQKGDIAEGYSVSREKKESFPLTVTSAQKNPTAFYLCASSIGPQETQYFGPGTRLLVL.

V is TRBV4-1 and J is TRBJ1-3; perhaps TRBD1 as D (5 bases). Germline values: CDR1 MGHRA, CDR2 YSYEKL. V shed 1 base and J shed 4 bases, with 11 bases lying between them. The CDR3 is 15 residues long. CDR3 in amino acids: CASSQAAGRGNTIYF. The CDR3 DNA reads TGCGCCAGCAGCCAAGCCGCAGGGAGAGGAAACACCATATATTTT.

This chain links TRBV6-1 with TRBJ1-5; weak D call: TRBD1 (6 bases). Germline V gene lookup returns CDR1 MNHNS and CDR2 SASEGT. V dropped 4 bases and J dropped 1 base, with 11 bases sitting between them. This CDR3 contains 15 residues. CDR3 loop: CASSGDILSNQPQHF. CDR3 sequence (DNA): TGTGCCAGCAGTGGGGACATTCTAAGCAATCAGCCCCAGCATTTT.

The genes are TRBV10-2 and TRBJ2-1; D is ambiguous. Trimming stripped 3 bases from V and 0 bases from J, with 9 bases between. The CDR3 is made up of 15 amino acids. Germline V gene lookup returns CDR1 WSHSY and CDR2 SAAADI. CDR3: CASSDGGSSYNEQFF. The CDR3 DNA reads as TGCGCCAGCAGTGATGGCGGTAGCTCCTACAATGAGCAGTTCTTC.

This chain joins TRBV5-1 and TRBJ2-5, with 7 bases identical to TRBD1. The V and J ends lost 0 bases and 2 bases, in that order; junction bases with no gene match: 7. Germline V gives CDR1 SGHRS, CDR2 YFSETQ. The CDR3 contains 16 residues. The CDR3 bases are TGCGCCAGCAGCTTGGGTAGTTCGGGACAGCAAGAGACCCAGTACTTC. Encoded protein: CASSLGSSGQQETQYF. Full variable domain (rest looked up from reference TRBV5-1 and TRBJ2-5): KAGVTQTPRYLIKTRGQQVTLSCSPISGHRSVSWYQQTPGQGLQFLFEYFSETQRNKGNFPGRFSGRQFSNSRSEMNVSTLELGDSALYLCASSLGSSGQQETQYFGPGTRLLVL.

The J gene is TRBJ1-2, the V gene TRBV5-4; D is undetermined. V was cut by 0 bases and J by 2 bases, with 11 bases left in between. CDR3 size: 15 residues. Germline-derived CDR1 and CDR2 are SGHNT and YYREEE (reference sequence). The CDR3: CASSLGAERNYGYTF. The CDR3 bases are TGTGCCAGCAGCTTGGGAGCAGAGAGAAACTATGGCTACACCTTC. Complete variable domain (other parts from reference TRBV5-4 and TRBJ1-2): ETGVTQSPTHLIKTRGQQVTLRCSSQSGHNTVSWYQQALGQGPQFIFQYYREEENGRGNFPPRFSGLQFPNYSSELNVNALELDDSALYLCASSLGAERNYGYTFGSGTRLTVV.

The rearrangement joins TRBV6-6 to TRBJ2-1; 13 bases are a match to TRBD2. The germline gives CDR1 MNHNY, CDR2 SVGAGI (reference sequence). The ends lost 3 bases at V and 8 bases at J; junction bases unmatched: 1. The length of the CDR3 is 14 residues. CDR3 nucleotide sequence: TGTGCCAGCAGTTATGGACTAGCGGGAGATGAGCAGTTCTTC. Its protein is CASSYGLAGDEQFF.

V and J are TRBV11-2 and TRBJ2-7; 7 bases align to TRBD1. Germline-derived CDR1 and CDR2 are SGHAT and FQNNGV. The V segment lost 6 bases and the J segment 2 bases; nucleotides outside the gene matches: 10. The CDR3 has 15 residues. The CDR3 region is CASRRPGTDTYEQYF. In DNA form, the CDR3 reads TGTGCCAGCAGACGTCCCGGGACAGATACCTACGAGCAGTACTTC.

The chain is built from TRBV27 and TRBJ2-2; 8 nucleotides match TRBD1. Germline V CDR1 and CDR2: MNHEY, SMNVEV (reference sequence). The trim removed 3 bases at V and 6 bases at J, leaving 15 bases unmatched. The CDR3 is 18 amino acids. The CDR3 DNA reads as TGTGCCAGCAGTTTGATTTTAACCGGGACAGGCAGTCCCGGGGAGCTGTTTTTT. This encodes CASSLILTGTGSPGELFF.

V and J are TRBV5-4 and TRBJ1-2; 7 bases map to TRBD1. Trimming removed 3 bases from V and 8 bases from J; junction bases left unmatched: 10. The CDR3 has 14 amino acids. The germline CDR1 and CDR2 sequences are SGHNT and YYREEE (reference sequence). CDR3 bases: TGTGCCAGCAGCTCATCCGACAGGGTAGGAGGCTACACCTTC. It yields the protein CASSSSDRVGGYTF. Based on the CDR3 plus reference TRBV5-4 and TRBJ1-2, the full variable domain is ETGVTQSPTHLIKTRGQQVTLRCSSQSGHNTVSWYQQALGQGPQFIFQYYREEENGRGNFPPRFSGLQFPNYSSELNVNALELDDSALYLCASSSSDRVGGYTFGSGTRLTVV.

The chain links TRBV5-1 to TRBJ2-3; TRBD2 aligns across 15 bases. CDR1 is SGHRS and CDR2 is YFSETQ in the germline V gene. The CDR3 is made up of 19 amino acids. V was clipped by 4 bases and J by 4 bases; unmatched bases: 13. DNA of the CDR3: TGCGCCAGCAGCCCCAACCGGACTAGCGGGGGGGGGATATCAGATACGCAGTATTTT. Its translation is CASSPNRTSGGGISDTQYF.

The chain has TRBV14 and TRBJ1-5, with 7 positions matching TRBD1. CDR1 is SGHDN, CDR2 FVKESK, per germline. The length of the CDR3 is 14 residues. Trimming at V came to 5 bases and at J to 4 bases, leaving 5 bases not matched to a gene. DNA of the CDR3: TGTGCCAGCAGCGGAAGGGGGCCTAATCAGCCCCAGCATTTT. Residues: CASSGRGPNQPQHF. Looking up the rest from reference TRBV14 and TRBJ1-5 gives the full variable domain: EAGVTQFPSHSVIEKGQTVTLRCDPISGHDNLYWYRRVMGKEIKFLLHFVKESKQDESGMPNNRFLAERTGGTYSTLKVQPAELEDSGVYFCASSGRGPNQPQHFGDGTRLSIL.

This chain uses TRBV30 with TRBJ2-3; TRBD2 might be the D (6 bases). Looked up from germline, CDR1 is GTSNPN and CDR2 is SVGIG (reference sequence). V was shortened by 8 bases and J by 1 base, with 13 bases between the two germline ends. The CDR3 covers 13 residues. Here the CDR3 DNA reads TGTGCCGGGTCCCGCGGGGGCACAGATACGCAGTATTTT. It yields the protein CAGSRGGTDTQYF.

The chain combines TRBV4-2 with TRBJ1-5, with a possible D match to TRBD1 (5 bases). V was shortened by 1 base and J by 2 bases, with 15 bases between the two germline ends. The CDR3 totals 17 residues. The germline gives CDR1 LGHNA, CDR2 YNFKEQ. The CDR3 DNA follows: TGTGCCAGCAGCCAAGCCCCCGGGGCGAGCGGCAATCAGCCCCAGCATTTT. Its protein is CASSQAPGASGNQPQHF.

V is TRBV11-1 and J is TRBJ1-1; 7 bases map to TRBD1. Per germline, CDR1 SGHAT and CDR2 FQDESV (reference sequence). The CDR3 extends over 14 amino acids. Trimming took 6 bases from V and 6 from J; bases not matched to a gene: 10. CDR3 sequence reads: CASRDRTGGAEAFF. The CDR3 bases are TGTGCCAGCAGAGATAGGACAGGAGGGGCTGAAGCTTTCTTT.

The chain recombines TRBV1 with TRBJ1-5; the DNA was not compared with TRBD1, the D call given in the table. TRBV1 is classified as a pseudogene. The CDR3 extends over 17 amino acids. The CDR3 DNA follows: TGCACCAGCAGCCAAGCCGACAGGGATTCAGGCAATCAGCCCCAGCATTTT. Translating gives CTSSQADRDSGNQPQHF.

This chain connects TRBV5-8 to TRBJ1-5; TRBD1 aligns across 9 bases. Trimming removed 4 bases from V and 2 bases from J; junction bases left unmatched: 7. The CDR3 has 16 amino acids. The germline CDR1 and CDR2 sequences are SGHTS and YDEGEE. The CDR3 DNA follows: TGTGCCAGCAGCCCCCGGGACAGGGTAGGCAATCAGCCCCAGCATTTT. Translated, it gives CASSPRDRVGNQPQHF. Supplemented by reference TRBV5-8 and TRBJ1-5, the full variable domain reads EAGVTQSPTHLIKTRGQQATLRCSPISGHTSVYWYQQALGLGLQFLLWYDEGEERNRGNFPPRFSGRQFPNYSSELNVNALELEDSALYLCASSPRDRVGNQPQHFGDGTRLSIL.

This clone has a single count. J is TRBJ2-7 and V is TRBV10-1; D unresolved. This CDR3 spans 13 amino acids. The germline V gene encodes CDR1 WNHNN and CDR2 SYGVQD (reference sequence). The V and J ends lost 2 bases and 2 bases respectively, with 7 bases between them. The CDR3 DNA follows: TGCGCCAGCAGTGAGAGGTCCACCTACGAGCAGTACTTC. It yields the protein CASSERSTYEQYF.

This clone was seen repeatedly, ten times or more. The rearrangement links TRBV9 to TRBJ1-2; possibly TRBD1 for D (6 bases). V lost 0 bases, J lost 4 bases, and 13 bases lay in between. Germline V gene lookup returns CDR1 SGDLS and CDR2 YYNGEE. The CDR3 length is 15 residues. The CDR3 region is CASSVVGHQVYGYTF. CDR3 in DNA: TGTGCCAGCAGCGTAGTGGGACACCAAGTCTATGGCTACACCTTC. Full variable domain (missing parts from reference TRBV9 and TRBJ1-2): DSGVTQTPKHLITATGQRVTLRCSPRSGDLSVYWYQQSLDQGLQFLIQYYNGEERAKGNILERFSAQQFPDLHSELNLSSLELGDSALYFCASSVVGHQVYGYTFGSGTRLTVV.

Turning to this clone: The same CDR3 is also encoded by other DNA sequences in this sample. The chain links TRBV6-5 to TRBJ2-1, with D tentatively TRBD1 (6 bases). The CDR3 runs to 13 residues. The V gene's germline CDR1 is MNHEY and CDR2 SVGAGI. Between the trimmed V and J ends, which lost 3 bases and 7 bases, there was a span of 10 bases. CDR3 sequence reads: CASSYGTSNEQFF. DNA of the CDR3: TGTGCCAGCAGTTATGGGACAAGTAATGAGCAGTTCTTC.

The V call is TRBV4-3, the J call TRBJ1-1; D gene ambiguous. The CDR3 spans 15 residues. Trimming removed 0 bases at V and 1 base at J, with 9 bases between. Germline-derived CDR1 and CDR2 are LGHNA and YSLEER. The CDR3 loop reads CASSQEGWTNTEAFF. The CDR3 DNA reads TGCGCCAGCAGCCAAGAGGGTTGGACGAACACTGAAGCTTTCTTT.

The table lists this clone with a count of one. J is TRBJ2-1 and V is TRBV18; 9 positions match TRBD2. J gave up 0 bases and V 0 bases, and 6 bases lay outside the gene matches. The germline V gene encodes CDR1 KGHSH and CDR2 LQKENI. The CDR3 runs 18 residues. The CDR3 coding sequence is TGTGCCAGCTCACCACCGGTCGGTAGCGGGAGCTCCTACAATGAGCAGTTCTTC. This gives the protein CASSPPVGSGSSYNEQFF.

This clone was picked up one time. CDR3 sequence: CASSRPKSEAFF. The CDR3 DNA reads as TGTGCCAGCAGTAGACCTAAGTCTGAAGCTTTCTTT. The rearrangement links TRBV27 to TRBJ1-1; no clear D gene. V dropped 5 bases and J dropped 6 bases, with 10 bases sitting between them. CDR3 length: 12 amino acids. Germline loops: CDR1 MNHEY, CDR2 SMNVEV (reference sequence).

The chain's CDR3 is CASSSLAGGLNEQFF. In DNA, the CDR3 is TGTGCCAGCAGCTCTCTAGCGGGAGGTCTCAATGAGCAGTTCTTC. The V call is TRBV7-9, the J call TRBJ2-1, with 11 bases aligning to TRBD2. Germline loops: CDR1 SEHNR, CDR2 FQNEAQ (reference sequence). This CDR3 region has 15 residues. The V gene end was trimmed by 4 bases and the J gene end by 6 bases; junction bases not matched to a gene: 5.